This T cell receptor (beta chain) was identified during a study of response to subunit inactivated influenza vaccine. General study findings and limits: Every seasonal influenza vaccination brings in few new T cells, the authors suggested.

This CDR3 comprises 15 residues. Trimming cost V 4 bases and J 6 bases, with 16 bases left between them. CDR1 is LNHDA and CDR2 is SQIVND in the germline V gene (reference sequence). This clonotype was observed a handful of times. What it binds is not known. TCRdb re-called the RT-PCR reads through MiXCR, storing one row per CDR3 protein. The table records more than 250,000 distinct CDR3 sequences, about a fifth of them present only once. The rearrangement links TRBV19 to TRBJ1-5; D remains unclear. The sample was PBMCs from blood, taken about 20 months after vaccination. This TCR was sampled from a man between 50 and 69 years old who received an inactivated influenza vaccine. The CDR3 region is CASSTPVEGRQPQHF. CDR3 DNA sequence: TGTGCCAGTAGTACCCCGGTCGAGGGTCGTCAGCCCCAGCATTTT.